What follows is one TCR beta chain and its context. This entry belongs to a study of blood T cell repertoires in COVID-19. Study at large: Material from acute and convalescent COVID-19 was sourced from the United States, Italy and Spain. PBMCs, B-cell-depleted T cells, or T cells were the source of the cDNA or gDNA that made up the material.

This CDR3 spans 15 amino acids. V was shortened by 0 bases and J by 0 bases, with 6 bases between the two germline ends. Germline CDR1 and CDR2: SGHRS and YFSETQ. Original processing methods: Estimated nucleated cell counts came from reference gene primer amplification. Using immunoSEQ multiplex PCR, the repertoire was profiled, and TCRdb retains in-frame clones only, with some absent. V, J and clone size are those of that table, while D and trimming were read from the DNA. The table shows 400,000 to 500,000 clones, with 80% to 90% occurring only once. The source material was peripheral blood. The clonotype was recovered from a woman in her twenties or thirties with active or convalescent COVID-19. V usage is TRBV5-1 and J usage is TRBJ1-4; D perhaps matches TRBD1 (6 bases). As DNA, the CDR3 is TGCGCCAGCAGCTTGGACAGGGCAACTAATGAAAAACTGTTTTTT. Protein product: CASSLDRATNEKLFF.